These 20 T cell receptor beta chains were all obtained from the same sample, sequenced in a study of CD8 T cells in Susac syndrome (dated by TCRdb to between 2018 and 2021). Library preparation was by the immunoSEQ multiplex PCR assay. RNA was extracted using the RNeasy kit, and roughly 0.5 to 1 microgram was reverse transcribed with random hexamers. Clones were called with MiXCR by TCRdb after fastp trimmed the public reads at Q25, and only in-frame beta chains were retained. Every CDR3 protein is listed once, alongside the most common genes and DNA of its rows. The sample yields some 200,000 distinct CDR3 sequences; around 96% were counted once. Around 0.099% of the sample belongs to the ten largest clones. Sequences were obtained from CD4+ T cells from PBMCs. The source of these receptors is a human donor with multiple sclerosis.

This chain links TRBV29-1 with TRBJ2-5; 8 positions match TRBD2. CDR3 length equals 13 residues. The V gene's germline CDR1 is SQVTM and CDR2 ANQGSEA. Trimming cost V 8 bases and J 6 bases; bases outside gene matches: 11. In DNA form, the CDR3 reads TGCAGCCAGGGAGGCGGGGGGATGAAGACCCAGTACTTC. This sequence encodes CSQGGGGMKTQYF.

The chain joins TRBV28 to TRBJ2-7; no definite D call. V lost 6 bases to trimming and J lost 2 bases, with 14 bases between them. The CDR3 spans 14 residues. From germline, CDR1 is MDHEN and CDR2 SYDVKM. The CDR3 region is CASRASRIPYEQYF. DNA of the CDR3: TGTGCCAGCAGGGCCTCCAGAATCCCCTACGAGCAGTACTTC. Together with reference TRBV28 and TRBJ2-7, the CDR3 gives the full variable domain: DVKVTQSSRYLVKRTGEKVFLECVQDMDHENMFWYRQDPGLGLRLIYFSYDVKMKEKGDIPEGYSVSREKKERFSLILESASTNQTSMYLCASRASRIPYEQYFGPGTRLTVT.

There are a few counts of this clonotype. The J gene is TRBJ2-1, the V gene TRBV20-1; D is possibly TRBD1 (5 bases). CDR1 and CDR2 (germline): DFQATT, SNEGSKA (reference sequence). Trimming shortened V by 5 bases and J by 3 bases, and 14 bases separated the two germline ends. The length of the CDR3 is 14 residues. In nucleotides, the CDR3 is TGCAGTGCTGGGGCAAATAGGGACTACAATGAGCAGTTCTTC. Its translation is CSAGANRDYNEQFF.

The chain has TRBV27 and TRBJ1-2; D remains ambiguous. Germline V lookup: CDR1 MNHEY, CDR2 SMNVEV (reference sequence). The V end was cut by 5 bases, the J end by 0 bases, with 10 bases between. The CDR3 consists of 14 residues. The CDR3 DNA sequence: TGTGCCAGCAGTCCTGCCAGAGCTAACTATGGCTACACCTTC. This gives the protein CASSPARANYGYTF.

The genes are TRBV7-2 and TRBJ1-1; D might be TRBD1 (5 bases). This CDR3 comprises 11 residues. Germline CDR1 SGHTA, CDR2 FQGNSA. The ends were cut back, 10 bases at V and 8 bases at J, with 14 bases in the middle. The CDR3 loop is CATTRNREAFF. The CDR3 nucleotides read TGTGCCACCACGCGGAACAGGGAAGCTTTCTTT.

This chain links TRBV30 with TRBJ2-6; D unresolved. The V end was cut by 2 bases, the J end by 3 bases, with 5 bases between. CDR3 size: 13 residues. Per germline, CDR1 GTSNPN and CDR2 SVGIG (reference sequence). This chain's CDR3 is CAWSQGGANVLTF. In DNA form, the CDR3 reads TGTGCCTGGAGTCAAGGTGGGGCCAACGTCCTGACTTTC.

The chain combines TRBV4-2 with TRBJ1-2; TRBD1 aligns across 8 bases. The CDR3 contains 14 residues. Germline CDR1 is LGHNA and CDR2 is YNFKEQ. V lost 0 bases to trimming and J lost 7 bases; unmatched junction nucleotides: 4. CDR3 region: CASSQDQGATGYTF. As DNA, the CDR3 is TGTGCCAGCAGCCAAGATCAGGGGGCGACTGGCTACACCTTC.

The chain couples TRBV29-1 to TRBJ2-3; perhaps TRBD2 as D (7 bases). This CDR3 has 14 amino acids. With 5 bases removed from V and 1 base from J, the gap between germline ends came to 13 bases. The germline V gene encodes CDR1 SQVTM and CDR2 ANQGSEA. The CDR3 protein is CSVPGRGGTDTQYF. For the CDR3, the DNA is TGCAGCGTTCCGGGGAGGGGGGGCACAGATACGCAGTATTTT.

The rearrangement joins TRBV28 to TRBJ2-7, with 8 nucleotides matching TRBD1. Trimming took 5 bases from V and 6 from J; bases not matched to a gene: 9. This CDR3 spans 14 amino acids. From germline, CDR1 is MDHEN and CDR2 SYDVKM. The CDR3, as DNA: TGTGCCAGCAGTGTCTCCGGGACAGGTCGCGAGCAGTACTTC. This encodes CASSVSGTGREQYF.

The J gene is TRBJ2-7, the V gene TRBV28; D is perhaps TRBD2 (5 bases). Germline-derived CDR1 and CDR2 are MDHEN and SYDVKM. The V gene lost 4 bases and the J gene lost 4 bases, with 11 bases spanning the gap. The CDR3 runs 13 residues. CDR3 amino acids: CASSSNGLYEQYF. CDR3 nucleotides: TGTGCCAGCAGTTCCAATGGACTGTACGAGCAGTACTTC. Full variable domain (missing parts from reference TRBV28 and TRBJ2-7): DVKVTQSSRYLVKRTGEKVFLECVQDMDHENMFWYRQDPGLGLRLIYFSYDVKMKEKGDIPEGYSVSREKKERFSLILESASTNQTSMYLCASSSNGLYEQYFGPGTRLTVT.

The chain recombines TRBV5-1 with TRBJ2-3; D remains ambiguous. Trimming shortened V by 1 base and J by 0 bases, and 9 bases separated the two germline ends. Per germline, CDR1 SGHRS and CDR2 YFSETQ. The CDR3 length is 15 residues. CDR3: CASSLSPSSTDTQYF. CDR3 nucleotide sequence: TGCGCCAGCAGCTTGTCGCCCTCAAGCACAGATACGCAGTATTTT.

V and J are TRBV23-1 and TRBJ2-3, with a possible D match to TRBD1 (5 bases). TRBV23-1 is placed among ORFs of uncertain function. V was shortened by 3 bases and J by 2 bases, with 15 bases between the two germline ends. CDR3 length: 16 residues. CDR3 sequence: CASSHLIQGFTDTQYF. In DNA, the CDR3 is TGCGCCAGCAGTCATTTAATTCAGGGTTTCACAGATACGCAGTATTTT.

The chain links TRBV28 to TRBJ2-5; D is ambiguous. CDR3 length equals 14 residues. CDR1 and CDR2 (germline): MDHEN, SYDVKM. The V end lost 3 bases, the J end lost 1 base, and 9 bases lay between the germline ends. The CDR3 sequence is CASSLTKPQETQYF. The CDR3 DNA sequence: TGTGCCAGCAGTTTGACGAAGCCCCAAGAGACCCAGTACTTC.

This clonotype was seen only once. The chain is built from TRBV3-1 and TRBJ1-2, with 8 bases aligning to TRBD1. The CDR3 spans 11 residues. Germline values: CDR1 LGHDT, CDR2 YNNKEL (reference sequence). Unmatched junction bases numbered 5, after V lost 6 bases and J lost 11 bases. The CDR3 is CASSQDRVYTF. The DNA for the CDR3 is TGTGCCAGCAGTCAGGACAGGGTGTACACCTTC.

V is TRBV20-1 and J is TRBJ2-1; TRBD1 is a possible D gene (7 bases). Germline CDR1 and CDR2: DFQATT and SNEGSKA (reference sequence). The CDR3 consists of 14 residues. The V end lost 0 bases, the J end lost 2 bases, and 8 bases lay between the germline ends. This CDR3 is CSARDRGAYNEQFF. CDR3 in DNA: TGCAGTGCTAGAGACAGGGGGGCCTACAATGAGCAGTTCTTC.

V gene TRBV5-6 combines with J gene TRBJ2-1, with D unclear. Deletions cut 2 bases from V and 6 bases from J, with 12 bases between. The CDR3 runs 14 residues. Per the germline V gene, CDR1 is SGHDT and CDR2 is YYEEEE. CDR3 residues: CASSFPIISNEQFF. CDR3 coding DNA: TGTGCCAGCAGCTTCCCCATTATTAGCAATGAGCAGTTCTTC.

The chain links TRBV5-1 to TRBJ1-5, with D unresolved. V was shortened by 0 bases and J by 7 bases, with 14 bases between the two germline ends. CDR1 and CDR2 (germline): SGHRS, YFSETQ. CDR3 length: 15 amino acids. The CDR3 reads CASSLAGEGYQPQHF. The DNA of the CDR3 is TGCGCCAGCAGCTTGGCCGGGGAGGGCTACCAGCCCCAGCATTTT. The variable domain in full, completed from reference TRBV5-1 and TRBJ1-5, reads KAGVTQTPRYLIKTRGQQVTLSCSPISGHRSVSWYQQTPGQGLQFLFEYFSETQRNKGNFPGRFSGRQFSNSRSEMNVSTLELGDSALYLCASSLAGEGYQPQHFGDGTRLSIL.

The chain links TRBV29-1 to TRBJ2-1, with 7 bases lining up with TRBD1. After removal of 6 bases from V and 3 bases from J, the junction contained 11 bases not matched to a gene. This CDR3 has 15 amino acids. Germline values: CDR1 SQVTM, CDR2 ANQGSEA. The CDR3: CSVPPRGRLYNEQFF. The CDR3 DNA reads as TGCAGCGTACCTCCGAGGGGGCGCCTCTACAATGAGCAGTTCTTC.

The gene calls are TRBV6-5 and TRBJ2-1; TRBD2 matches at 9 bases. The V segment lost 2 bases and the J segment 6 bases; nucleotides outside the gene matches: 5. Germline CDR1 is MNHEY and CDR2 is SVGAGI. The CDR3 is 15 residues long. CDR3 sequence (DNA): TGTGCCAGCAGTTACGTCCTAGCGGGACGCAATGAGCAGTTCTTC. It codes for CASSYVLAGRNEQFF.

This clonotype was seen once. The chain carries TRBV28 and TRBJ1-5; unclear D gene. The germline gives CDR1 MDHEN, CDR2 SYDVKM. The V gene lost 6 bases and the J gene lost 6 bases, with 6 bases spanning the gap. CDR3 length: 11 residues. The CDR3, as DNA: TGTGCCAGCAGAAGTAGTCAGCCCCAGCATTTT. Translating gives CASRSSQPQHF.